The 17 T cell receptor beta chains below come from one sample, sequenced in a study of Graves' ophthalmopathy and Graves' hyperthyroidism. From RNA, the CDR3 regions of TCR beta chains were amplified and sequenced. First-round RT-PCR used HTBI primers; second-round multiplex PCR followed. TCRdb passed the multiplex PCR reads through MiXCR, listing each CDR3 protein once. The table records around 520,000 distinct CDR3 sequences, roughly 40% of them present only once. Sequencing input: peripheral blood or thyroid tissue (not recorded which). The source of these receptors is an adult man with Graves' hyperthyroidism.

This clonotype was observed at least ten times. V gene TRBV12-3 or TRBV12-4 combines with J gene TRBJ2-2; maybe TRBD1 (6 bases). Trimming cost V 4 bases and J 7 bases, with 16 bases left between them. CDR3 length: 15 residues. This CDR3 is CASSSSRDIGGELFF. CDR3 DNA sequence: TGTGCCAGCAGTTCGTCCCGGGACATTGGCGGGGAGCTGTTTTTT.

This clonotype was picked up many times. The V call is TRBV19, the J call TRBJ1-5; TRBD1 might be the D (6 bases). This CDR3 region has 13 residues. V lost 4 bases and J lost 9, with 13 bases in between. Germline V gene lookup returns CDR1 LNHDA and CDR2 SQIVND (reference sequence). The CDR3 sequence: CASSTTRGRPQHF. CDR3 sequence (DNA): TGTGCCAGTAGTACGACCAGGGGAAGGCCCCAGCATTTT.

The chain employs TRBV20-1 and TRBJ2-5, with 7 nucleotides matching TRBD2. The V gene's germline CDR1 is DFQATT and CDR2 SNEGSKA (reference sequence). The V gene end was trimmed by 2 bases and the J gene end by 11 bases; junction bases not matched to a gene: 5. This CDR3 spans 11 amino acids. The CDR3 DNA sequence: TGCAGTGCTAGACTAGCGGATGAGCAGTACTTC. Protein: CSARLADEQYF.

This chain uses TRBV7-2 with TRBJ2-3; TRBD1 matches 7 bases. The CDR3 is 16 amino acids. The ends lost 1 base at V and 2 bases at J; junction bases unmatched: 6. Germline V CDR1 and CDR2: SGHTA, FQGNSA. This CDR3 reads CASSLGAGGNTDTQYF. The CDR3 DNA reads as TGTGCCAGCAGCTTAGGGGCAGGGGGTAACACAGATACGCAGTATTTT.

This clonotype was recorded at least ten times. The chain carries TRBV12-3 or TRBV12-4 and TRBJ2-7; 7 bases match TRBD2. The CDR3 has 15 residues. After removal of 3 bases from V and 3 bases from J, the junction contained 8 bases not matched to a gene. CDR3 in amino acids: CASSLGLAEIYEQYF. CDR3 bases: TGTGCCAGCAGTTTGGGGCTAGCGGAGATCTACGAGCAGTACTTC.

The chain uses TRBV7-9 and TRBJ2-5; TRBD2 matches at 10 bases. The J call may be mistaken, given a closer DNA end match to TRBJ2-4. CDR1 and CDR2 (germline): SEHNR, FQNEAQ (reference sequence). This CDR3 comprises 16 residues. The CDR3 is CASSLAGASGSGIQYF. CDR3 DNA: TGTGCCAGCAGCTTAGCAGGCGCTAGCGGGAGTGGCATTCAGTACTTC.

This clonotype was picked up a small number of times. This rearrangement joins TRBV9 to TRBJ2-5; 15 positions agree with TRBD2. The germline CDR1 and CDR2 sequences are SGDLS and YYNGEE. CDR3 size: 17 residues. The V gene end was trimmed by 4 bases and the J gene end by 5 bases; junction bases not matched to a gene: 9. The CDR3 DNA is TGTGCCAGCAGCCACGGACTAGCGGGGGGGGTTGCTGAGACCCAGTACTTC. Its translation: CASSHGLAGGVAETQYF.

J is TRBJ2-2 and V is TRBV20-1, with D perhaps given as TRBD1 or TRBD2 (5 bases each). Germline V gives CDR1 DFQATT, CDR2 SNEGSKA (reference sequence). The V gene lost 4 bases and the J gene lost 3 bases, with 15 bases spanning the gap. The CDR3 is made up of 15 amino acids. This CDR3 is CSATGGGLYTGELFF. CDR3 sequence (DNA): TGCAGTGCTACGGGTGGGGGTCTTTACACCGGGGAGCTGTTTTTT.

This sequence joins TRBV6-5 and TRBJ2-7, with D unresolved. With 4 bases removed from V and 4 bases from J, the gap between germline ends came to 11 bases. This CDR3 comprises 13 residues. CDR1 is MNHEY, CDR2 SVGAGI, per germline. CDR3 in amino acids: CASSFRIWYEQYF. CDR3 DNA: TGTGCCAGCAGTTTTAGGATATGGTACGAGCAGTACTTC.

The chain links TRBV5-1 to TRBJ1-5; possibly TRBD1 for D (6 bases). In germline, CDR1 is SGHRS, CDR2 YFSETQ. Trimming removed 4 bases at V and 4 bases at J, with 15 bases between. The CDR3 totals 15 residues. CDR3 bases: TGCGCCAGCAGCCCGGCCGAGGGGGGGAATCAGCCCCAGCATTTT. This gives the protein CASSPAEGGNQPQHF.

Concerning this clonotype itself: This may arise from a read error, as a much more abundant clone is one base away. The chain carries TRBV7-9 and TRBJ2-7, with D unresolved. The CDR3 consists of 13 residues. Trimming cost V 3 bases and J 6 bases, with 12 bases left between them. CDR1 is SEHNR and CDR2 is FQNEAQ in the germline V gene (reference sequence). The CDR3 DNA follows: TGTGCCAGCAGCTTGCGGTCGGATCGCGAGCAGTACTTC. This gives the protein CASSLRSDREQYF.

For the CDR3, the DNA is TGTGCCAGCAGTATACTAGCGGGGGGGCCCTACGAGCAGTACTTC. It encodes CASSILAGGPYEQYF. The gene calls are TRBV7-9 and TRBJ2-7, with 13 bases fitting TRBD2. CDR1 SEHNR and CDR2 FQNEAQ come from the germline V gene (reference sequence). Losses at the gene ends were 6 bases for V and 2 bases for J; bases not matched to a gene: 4. CDR3 length: 15 residues. The variable domain in full, with the rest retrieved from reference TRBV7-9 and TRBJ2-7, is DTGVSQNPRHKITKRGQNVTFRCDPISEHNRLYWYRQTLGQGPEFLTYFQNEAQLEKSRLLSDRFSAERPKGSFSTLEIQRTEQGDSAMYLCASSILAGGPYEQYFGPGTRLTVT.

The chain joins TRBV25-1 to TRBJ1-2; 7 bases are shared with TRBD1. V gave up 3 bases and J gave up 1 base; unmatched junction bases: 5. Germline loops: CDR1 MGHDK, CDR2 SYGVNS. CDR3 length: 15 amino acids. In DNA form, the CDR3 reads TGTGCCAGCAGTGATGACAGGGCCTATAACTATGGCTACACCTTC. This sequence encodes CASSDDRAYNYGYTF.

In this sample, this clonotype turned up many times. The CDR3: CASSLEQGAGAFF. In DNA, the CDR3 is TGCGCCAGCAGCTTGGAACAGGGGGCAGGAGCTTTCTTT. The genes are TRBV5-1 and TRBJ1-1; 9 bases match TRBD1. CDR3 size: 13 residues. Trimming took 0 bases from V and 10 from J; bases not matched to a gene: 4. Germline V gene lookup returns CDR1 SGHRS and CDR2 YFSETQ.

The genes are TRBV12-5 and TRBJ1-4; D might be TRBD1 (6 bases). Germline V gene sequence: CDR1 LGHNT, CDR2 FRNRAP. The CDR3 is 16 amino acids. CDR3 nucleotides: TGTGCCAGCAGCAACAGGGTGACGGGGGGTAACGAAAAACTGTTTTTT. This translates into CASSNRVTGGNEKLFF.

The rearrangement links TRBV7-8 to TRBJ2-7; 7 bases are shared with TRBD1. This CDR3 is built from 15 residues. Germline V CDR1 and CDR2: SGHVS, FQNEAQ. V gave up 5 bases and J gave up 7 bases; unmatched junction bases: 14. This CDR3 reads CASSPRPQGIGEQYF. The CDR3 DNA sequence: TGTGCCAGCAGCCCTCGGCCACAGGGGATCGGGGAGCAGTACTTC.

The chain carries TRBV7-9 and TRBJ2-5; TRBD2 matches at 14 bases. J lost 3 bases, V lost 6 bases, and 9 bases had no gene match. The germline CDR1 and CDR2 sequences are SEHNR and FQNEAQ (reference sequence). This CDR3 comprises 17 residues. CDR3: CASSLPGLAGGEETQYF. Here the CDR3 DNA reads TGTGCCAGCAGTTTACCCGGACTAGCGGGGGGTGAAGAGACCCAGTACTTC.